One and the same sample provided the 15 T cell receptor beta chains below, sequenced in a study of blood T cell repertoires in COVID-19. Here immunoSEQ multiplex PCR was the method, and the copy in TCRdb shows in-frame clones only, minus some. The sample has some 170,000 clones, approximately 80% seen once. The sequenced sample consisted of PBMCs or T cells enriched from blood (not recorded which). The receptors come from a man aged 50 to 60 who had recovered from COVID-19.

In the case of this clone: One junction end does not reproduce the germline sequence, and a read error may be involved. The chain combines TRBV7-7 with TRBJ2-3; TRBD1 matches at 11 bases. From germline, CDR1 is SSHAT and CDR2 FNYEAQ (reference sequence). CDR3 size: 15 residues. For the CDR3, the DNA is TGTGCTAGCAGCCCCCGGGACAGGGGGTTAGATACGCAGTATTTT. Its translation is CASSPRDRGLDTQYF.

The chain combines TRBV19 with TRBJ2-2; 9 bases are a match to TRBD1. This CDR3 spans 16 amino acids. Germline V gives CDR1 LNHDA, CDR2 SQIVND (reference sequence). After removal of 10 bases from V and 4 bases from J, the junction contained 13 bases not matched to a gene. The CDR3 protein is CATHRGPKTGTGELFF. The CDR3 DNA is TGTGCCACCCACAGGGGGCCTAAAACCGGCACCGGGGAGCTGTTTTTT.

This clone turned up a few times. A junction end diverges from the germline sequence, so it may reflect a read error. The CDR3: CASSLWTGPKSF. The CDR3, as DNA: TGTGCCAGCAGTTTATGGACAGGTCCCAAAAGCTTC. This rearrangement joins TRBV28 to TRBJ2-7, with D perhaps TRBD1 (6 bases). Germline CDR1 reads MDHEN; CDR2 reads SYDVKM. The CDR3 covers 12 residues. The whole variable domain, filled in from reference TRBV28 and TRBJ2-7, reads DVKVTQSSRYLVKRTGEKVFLECVQDMDHENMFWYRQDPGLGLRLIYFSYDVKMKEKGDIPEGYSVSREKKERFSLILESASTNQTSMYLCASSLWTGPKSFGPGTRLTVT.

The gene calls are TRBV7-8 and TRBJ2-5; 9 bases fit TRBD2. The V and J ends lost 2 bases and 1 base, in that order; junction bases with no gene match: 5. The germline gives CDR1 SGHVS, CDR2 FQNEAQ. The CDR3 sequence is 16 residues long. DNA for the CDR3: TGTGCCAGCAGCTTACGCCTAGCGGGGTTCCAAGAGACCCAGTACTTC. This translates into CASSLRLAGFQETQYF.

The J gene is TRBJ1-2, the V gene TRBV28, with D perhaps matching TRBD1 (6 bases). From germline, CDR1 is MDHEN and CDR2 SYDVKM. V was shortened by 3 bases and J by 4 bases, with 12 bases between the two germline ends. This CDR3 is built from 14 residues. This CDR3 is CASSFQGWGYGYTF. As DNA, the CDR3 is TGTGCCAGCAGTTTTCAGGGGTGGGGCTATGGCTACACCTTC.

This clone appeared a few times. The J gene is TRBJ2-7, the V gene TRBV5-1; possible D gene TRBD1, 6 bases. This CDR3 is built from 14 residues. CDR1 and CDR2 from the germline V gene are SGHRS and YFSETQ. Trimming stripped 1 base from V and 0 bases from J, with 8 bases between. CDR3 sequence reads: CASSLTGTSYEQYF. DNA for the CDR3: TGCGCCAGCAGCTTGACAGGGACCTCCTACGAGCAGTACTTC.

The genes are TRBV5-6 and TRBJ2-3; 12 nucleotides agree with TRBD2. The V and J ends lost 2 bases and 0 bases, in that order; junction bases with no gene match: 4. The CDR3 has 17 residues. Germline-derived CDR1 and CDR2 are SGHDT and YYEEEE. The CDR3 sequence: CASSLRTSGTSTDTQYF. The CDR3 DNA reads as TGTGCCAGCAGCTTAAGGACTAGCGGGACGAGCACAGATACGCAGTATTTT.

The chain joins TRBV7-6 to TRBJ1-1, with 7 bases identical to TRBD1. With 3 bases clipped from V and 7 bases from J, the junction kept 5 bases outside the gene matches. This CDR3 is 13 amino acids long. Germline V gene data show CDR1 as SGHVS and CDR2 as FNYEAQ. CDR3 coding DNA: TGTGCCAGCAGCTTGCCGGGACAGATTGAAGCTTTCTTT. It is translated as CASSLPGQIEAFF.

The V and J genes are TRBV4-2 and TRBJ2-1; tentative D call: TRBD2 (5 bases). Trimming pared 0 bases from V and 4 bases from J, leaving 16 bases between. Germline CDR1 and CDR2: LGHNA and YNFKEQ. The CDR3 consists of 17 residues. The CDR3 region is CASSQDRGGVAYNEQFF. CDR3 in DNA: TGTGCCAGCAGCCAAGATCGGGGTGGGGTAGCATACAATGAGCAGTTCTTC.

This clone came up once. The chain links TRBV3-1 (or the pseudogene TRBV3-2) to TRBJ2-1; 9 bases fit TRBD2. CDR3 length: 15 amino acids. V shed 7 bases, J shed 3 bases, and the junction held 7 bases outside the gene matches. Germline V gene sequence: CDR1 LGHDT, CDR2 YNNKEL (reference sequence). The CDR3 coding sequence is TGTGCCAGCACCAGACGGACTAGCGACTACAATGAGCAGTTCTTC. Protein product: CASTRRTSDYNEQFF.

The chain combines TRBV3-1 (or the pseudogene TRBV3-2) with TRBJ1-2; the match to TRBD1 covers 7 bases. The CDR3 runs 15 residues. V lost 0 bases to trimming and J lost 7 bases; unmatched junction nucleotides: 8. Germline-derived CDR1 and CDR2 are LGHDT and YNNKEL (reference sequence). The CDR3 loop reads CASSQDNRDSGGYTF. CDR3 coding DNA: TGTGCCAGCAGCCAAGATAACCGGGACAGCGGTGGCTACACCTTC.

This clone was observed a single time. The chain has TRBV4-1 and TRBJ2-2, with a possible D match to TRBD2 (6 bases). Trimming took off 1 base at V and 6 bases at J, with 15 bases between the two ends. Per the germline V gene, CDR1 is MGHRA and CDR2 is YSYEKL. The CDR3 is made up of 16 amino acids. CDR3 region: CASSQVLRGTAGELFF. Here the CDR3 DNA reads TGCGCCAGCAGCCAAGTTTTGCGGGGAACGGCCGGGGAGCTGTTTTTT.

This clone was observed a few times. The chain has TRBV12-3 or TRBV12-4 and TRBJ2-3, with D possibly matching TRBD1 (7 bases). Between the trimmed V and J ends, which lost 3 bases and 8 bases, there was a span of 9 bases. The CDR3 length is 12 residues. CDR3 nucleotides: TGTGCCAGCAGTTTTCAGGGGGGTACGCAGTATTTT. Its protein product is CASSFQGGTQYF.

The chain links TRBV30 to TRBJ2-3, with 9 bases matching TRBD2. The CDR3 totals 15 residues. Germline-derived CDR1 and CDR2 are GTSNPN and SVGIG (reference sequence). V was pared by 0 bases and J by 3 bases, with 4 bases of the junction left unmatched. CDR3 sequence (DNA): TGTGCCTGGAGTGTGATAGCGGGGGAAACAGATACGCAGTATTTT. Its translation: CAWSVIAGETDTQYF.

This sequence joins TRBV14 and TRBJ1-3; D is unresolved. Deletions cut 0 bases from V and 0 bases from J, with 15 bases between. CDR1 SGHDN and CDR2 FVKESK come from the germline V gene. The CDR3 runs 18 residues. CDR3 in amino acids: CASSQDGKSPYSGNTIYF. CDR3 DNA sequence: TGTGCCAGCAGCCAAGACGGGAAAAGCCCCTACTCTGGAAACACCATATATTTT.